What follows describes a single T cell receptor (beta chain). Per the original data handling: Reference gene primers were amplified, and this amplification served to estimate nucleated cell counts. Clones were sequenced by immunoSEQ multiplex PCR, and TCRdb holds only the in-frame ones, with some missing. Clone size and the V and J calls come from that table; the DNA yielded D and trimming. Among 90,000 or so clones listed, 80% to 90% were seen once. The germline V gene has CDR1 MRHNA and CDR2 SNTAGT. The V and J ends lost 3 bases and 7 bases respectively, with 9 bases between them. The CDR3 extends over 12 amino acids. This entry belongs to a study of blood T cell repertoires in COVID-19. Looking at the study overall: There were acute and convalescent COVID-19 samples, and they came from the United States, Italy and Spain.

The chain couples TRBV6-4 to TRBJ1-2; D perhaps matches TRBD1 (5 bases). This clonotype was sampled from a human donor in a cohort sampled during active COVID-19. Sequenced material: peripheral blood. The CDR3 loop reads CASSDTRAGYTF. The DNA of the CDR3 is TGTGCCAGCAGTGATACCAGGGCTGGCTACACCTTC.